The T cell receptor beta chain described here comes from a study of T-cell memory formation after mild COVID-19. TCRdb analysed the 5' RACE reads with MiXCR anew, one entry per CDR3 protein. Altogether 300,000 to 400,000 distinct CDR3 sequences are present, around 28% being singletons, with the ten largest covering about 14%. The sample was PBMCs or a T cell subset sorted from them (not recorded which). The origin of this receptor is an adult woman who had mild COVID-19 (a few samples of this study predate the infection). Cell type and time point are not known.

The CDR3 sequence: CASSSVGFTGELFF. DNA for the CDR3: TGTGCCAGCAGTTCGGTGGGGTTCACCGGGGAGCTGTTTTTT. The gene calls are TRBV6-4 and TRBJ2-2; D remains ambiguous. V dropped 5 bases and J dropped 4 bases, with 11 bases sitting between them. This CDR3 spans 14 amino acids. The germline V gene encodes CDR1 MRHNA and CDR2 SNTAGT.